These 26 T cell receptor beta chains were all obtained from the same sample, sequenced in a study of glioma-infiltrating T cells after dendritic cell vaccination. Time point reported: after dendritic cell vaccination, including at tumor progression/relapse. Here immunoSEQ multiplex PCR was the method, and the copy in TCRdb shows in-frame clones only, minus some. The sample carries 99,000 or so clones, about 90% recorded once. The sequences come from blood, collected after dendritic cell vaccination. The receptors here all came from a human donor with glioblastoma.

The chain carries TRBV27 and TRBJ2-1; 7 nucleotides agree with TRBD1. The CDR3 consists of 14 residues. V lost 7 bases to trimming and J lost 5 bases; unmatched junction nucleotides: 8. Germline-derived CDR1 and CDR2 are MNHEY and SMNVEV (reference sequence). The CDR3 sequence: CASMGRGFNNEQFF. The CDR3 DNA reads TGTGCCAGCATGGGCAGGGGGTTTAACAATGAGCAGTTCTTC.

The V call is TRBV6-4, the J call TRBJ2-1, with D possibly being TRBD1 (6 bases). Germline V lookup: CDR1 MRHNA, CDR2 SNTAGT. V lost 3 bases and J 4 bases, leaving 13 bases between the germline ends. CDR3 length: 15 amino acids. The CDR3 region is CASSEGGQSYNEQFF. CDR3 bases: TGTGCCAGCAGTGAAGGTGGACAGTCTTACAATGAGCAGTTCTTC.

The J gene is TRBJ1-4, the V gene TRBV12-5, with no clear D. This CDR3 is 12 amino acids long. V was clipped by 1 base and J by 11 bases, with 8 bases between them. Germline CDR1 reads LGHNT; CDR2 reads FRNRAP. CDR3: CASGLDGVKLFF. CDR3 nucleotide sequence: TGTGCTAGTGGTTTGGACGGGGTGAAACTGTTTTTT.

This clone was counted a few times. This chain links TRBV18 with TRBJ1-5; TRBD1 matches 9 bases. Germline CDR1 and CDR2: KGHSH and LQKENI. The CDR3 is 15 residues long. The ends lost 3 bases at V and 5 bases at J; junction bases unmatched: 5. CDR3 DNA sequence: TGTGCCAGCTCACCGGGACAGGGAATAGATCAGCCCCAGCATTTT. As protein: CASSPGQGIDQPQHF.

Sample share makes this clone medium-sized. The chain carries TRBV5-1 and TRBJ1-1; 7 bases are shared with TRBD1. V lost 4 bases and J lost 1; bases outside the gene matches: 4. Germline V gene sequence: CDR1 SGHRS, CDR2 YFSETQ. The CDR3 has 14 amino acids. The CDR3 reads CASSQQGENTEAFF. The CDR3 bases are TGCGCCAGCAGCCAGCAGGGGGAGAACACTGAAGCTTTCTTT.

This rearrangement joins TRBV27 to TRBJ2-5; TRBD2 is a possible D gene (5 bases). CDR3 length equals 16 residues. V was clipped by 2 bases and J by 5 bases, with 18 bases between them. The germline CDR1 and CDR2 sequences are MNHEY and SMNVEV (reference sequence). CDR3 amino acids: CASSLIPTKRGETQYF. The CDR3, as DNA: TGTGCCAGCAGTTTAATCCCGACGAAGAGAGGGGAGACCCAGTACTTC.

This CDR3 reads CASSRQATGPEAFF. Written as DNA, the CDR3 is TGTGCCAGCAGCCGACAGGCGACGGGTCCTGAAGCTTTCTTT. The chain carries TRBV11-2 and TRBJ1-1; possible D gene TRBD1, 6 bases. Trimming pared 5 bases from V and 6 bases from J, leaving 16 bases between. The CDR3 loop spans 14 amino acids. Germline V lookup: CDR1 SGHAT, CDR2 FQNNGV. The full variable domain, rest sourced from reference TRBV11-2 and TRBJ1-1, is EAGVAQSPRYKIIEKRQSVAFWCNPISGHATLYWYQQILGQGPKLLIQFQNNGVVDDSQLPKDRFSAERLKGVDSTLKIQPAKLEDSAVYLCASSRQATGPEAFFGQGTRLTVV.

This rearrangement joins TRBV9 to TRBJ2-3, with a possible D match to TRBD2 (5 bases). CDR3 length: 14 residues. CDR1 SGDLS and CDR2 YYNGEE come from the germline V gene. V was pared by 4 bases and J by 2 bases, with 11 bases between. For the CDR3, the DNA is TGTGCCAGCAGCAAGGACTCCCCCACAGATACGCAGTATTTT. It encodes CASSKDSPTDTQYF.

This clone came up once. J is TRBJ2-1 and V is TRBV18, with D possibly matching TRBD2 (6 bases). The germline V gene has CDR1 KGHSH and CDR2 LQKENI. V was trimmed by 3 bases and J by 2 bases, leaving 11 bases between them. This CDR3 is built from 15 residues. This chain's CDR3 is CASSPAGSPYNEQFF. As DNA, the CDR3 is TGTGCCAGCTCACCGGCCGGGAGCCCCTACAATGAGCAGTTCTTC.

The J gene is TRBJ1-4, the V gene TRBV6-1, with D perhaps matching TRBD1 (6 bases). Per germline, CDR1 MNHNS and CDR2 SASEGT. V lost 5 bases, J lost 7 bases, and 8 bases lay in between. The CDR3 runs to 12 residues. The CDR3 protein is CASSLGGEKLFF. The CDR3 DNA reads as TGTGCCAGCAGTTTAGGGGGTGAAAAACTGTTTTTT.

By sample fraction, this clone is medium-sized (0.01 to 0.1%). The V gene is TRBV19, the J gene TRBJ1-3; D is unclear. V shed 4 bases and J shed 0 bases, with 4 bases lying between them. Germline V gives CDR1 LNHDA, CDR2 SQIVND (reference sequence). The CDR3 has 13 amino acids. This CDR3 reads CASSSNSGNTIYF. The DNA of the CDR3 is TGTGCCAGTAGTAGTAACTCTGGAAACACCATATATTTT.

The chain combines TRBV19 with TRBJ2-7; 7 bases are shared with TRBD2. This CDR3 comprises 14 residues. The V gene end was trimmed by 5 bases and the J gene end by 3 bases; junction bases not matched to a gene: 7. CDR1 is LNHDA and CDR2 is SQIVND in the germline V gene (reference sequence). CDR3 coding DNA: TGTGCCAGTAGTCAAGCGGGGAGTCGCTACGAGCAGTACTTC. Its translation is CASSQAGSRYEQYF. Looking up the rest from reference TRBV19 and TRBJ2-7 gives the full variable domain: DGGITQSPKYLFRKEGQNVTLSCEQNLNHDAMYWYRQDPGQGLRLIYYSQIVNDFQKGDIAEGYSVSREKKESFPLTVTSAQKNPTAFYLCASSQAGSRYEQYFGPGTRLTVT.

About this clone: The same CDR3 arises from other DNA sequences in this sample as well. This chain connects TRBV18 to TRBJ1-3; 9 nucleotides match TRBD1. The CDR3 has 15 residues. V dropped 2 bases and J dropped 1; count of bases not matched to a gene: 0. CDR1 is KGHSH and CDR2 is LQKENI in the germline V gene. CDR3 sequence (DNA): TGTGCCAGCTCACCAGGACAGGGGTCTGGAAACACCATATATTTT. Amino acid sequence: CASSPGQGSGNTIYF.

This rearrangement joins TRBV6-5 to TRBJ2-7, with TRBD2 identical over 10 bases. This CDR3 contains 15 residues. Germline V gene sequence: CDR1 MNHEY, CDR2 SVGAGI. V shed 0 bases, J shed 12 bases, and the junction held 11 bases outside the gene matches. CDR3 amino acids: CASSYSRSLAGESYF. CDR3 coding DNA: TGTGCCAGCAGTTACTCGAGATCCCTAGCGGGAGAGTCGTACTTC.

The table lists this clone with a count of one. The rearrangement joins TRBV25-1 to TRBJ2-1, with TRBD1 identical over 9 bases. Germline V gene sequence: CDR1 MGHDK, CDR2 SYGVNS. This CDR3 has 16 residues. J was trimmed by 6 bases and V by 1 base; bases with no gene match: 7. The CDR3 loop reads CASSEFGTGNLNEQFF. The CDR3 bases are TGTGCCAGCAGTGAATTTGGGACAGGGAACCTCAATGAGCAGTTCTTC.

V usage is TRBV27 and J usage is TRBJ2-2, with 7 bases matching TRBD2. The CDR3 consists of 15 residues. CDR1 MNHEY and CDR2 SMNVEV come from the germline V gene (reference sequence). J lost 5 bases, V lost 2 bases, and 5 bases had no gene match. This CDR3 reads CASSLGGSGTGELFF. The DNA of the CDR3 is TGTGCCAGCAGTTTAGGCGGGAGTGGTACCGGGGAGCTGTTTTTT.

In its sample, this clone was seen once. The chain recombines TRBV5-1 with TRBJ1-2, with D uncertain. The V and J ends lost 0 bases and 2 bases respectively, with 8 bases between them. CDR1 is SGHRS and CDR2 is YFSETQ in the germline V gene. This CDR3 is 14 amino acids long. The CDR3 protein is CASSLGTVNYGYTF. The CDR3, as DNA: TGCGCCAGCAGCTTGGGCACAGTCAACTATGGCTACACCTTC.

CDR3 protein: CASSPSRAGEDGYTF. As DNA, the CDR3 is TGTGCCAGCAGCCCAAGTCGGGCAGGGGAAGATGGCTACACCTTC. The V gene is TRBV7-9, the J gene TRBJ1-2, with a weak D call TRBD1 (6 bases). CDR1 and CDR2 (germline): SEHNR, FQNEAQ (reference sequence). V was clipped by 5 bases and J by 6 bases, with 19 bases between them. This CDR3 spans 15 amino acids.

The chain links TRBV10-3 to TRBJ1-1; possibly TRBD1 for D (6 bases). The length of the CDR3 is 15 residues. V lost 0 bases and J 4 bases, leaving 12 bases between the germline ends. In germline, CDR1 is ENHRY, CDR2 SYGVKD. The CDR3 sequence: CAISESGGWGTEAFF. For the CDR3, the DNA is TGTGCCATCAGTGAGTCAGGGGGATGGGGCACTGAAGCTTTCTTT.

The rearrangement uses TRBV6-1 and TRBJ1-5, with a tentative D call TRBD1 (6 bases). Germline V gives CDR1 MNHNS, CDR2 SASEGT. This CDR3 region has 15 residues. Trimming cost V 3 bases and J 9 bases, with 18 bases left between them. The CDR3: CASSERFTGPRPQHF. CDR3 in DNA: TGTGCCAGCAGTGAGAGGTTCACAGGGCCGAGGCCCCAGCATTTT.

In regard to this clone: Different DNA sequences within this sample yield the same CDR3. The J gene is TRBJ2-5, the V gene TRBV6-1, with 8 bases matching TRBD1. The germline V gene encodes CDR1 MNHNS and CDR2 SASEGT. The CDR3 spans 15 residues. V gave up 5 bases and J gave up 2 bases; unmatched junction bases: 7. The CDR3 DNA reads TGTGCCAGCAGTAGGACAGGGAACGGGCAAGAGACCCAGTACTTC. Its translation: CASSRTGNGQETQYF.

V usage is TRBV10-3 and J usage is TRBJ1-2; 7 bases match TRBD1. Germline CDR1 ENHRY, CDR2 SYGVKD. The junction had 12 bases not matched to a gene; V was cut back by 3 bases and J by 8 bases. This CDR3 region has 15 residues. CDR3 DNA sequence: TGTGCCATCAGTGATCTCCCGGGACAGAAACGGGGCTACACCTTC. Amino acids: CAISDLPGQKRGYTF.

This chain connects TRBV6-1 to TRBJ2-5; 10 positions match TRBD2. The germline V gene has CDR1 MNHNS and CDR2 SASEGT. The CDR3 is 15 residues long. Trimming took 5 bases from V and 1 from J; bases not matched to a gene: 4. The CDR3 is CASSPLAGAQETQYF. The CDR3 DNA is TGTGCCAGCAGTCCTCTAGCGGGGGCCCAAGAGACCCAGTACTTC.

The gene calls are TRBV30 and TRBJ2-7, with no clear D. CDR1 and CDR2 from the germline V gene are GTSNPN and SVGIG (reference sequence). This CDR3 spans 14 amino acids. The V end was cut by 3 bases, the J end by 4 bases, with 16 bases between. As DNA, the CDR3 is TGTGCCTGGAGACGTTTGTCCTCTATATACGAGCAGTACTTC. Protein: CAWRRLSSIYEQYF. The full variable domain, its missing parts supplied by reference TRBV30 and TRBJ2-7, is SQTIHQWPATLVQPVGSPLSLECTVEGTSNPNLYWYRQAAGRGLQLLFYSVGIGQISSEVPQNLSASRPQDRQFILSSKKLLLSDSGFYLCAWRRLSSIYEQYFGPGTRLTVT.

This rearrangement joins TRBV10-1 to TRBJ2-3, with 13 bases lining up with TRBD2. V trimming: 4 bases; J trimming: 3 bases; junction bases outside the gene matches: 1. The CDR3 length is 15 residues. Germline V gives CDR1 WNHNN, CDR2 SYGVQD (reference sequence). The CDR3 nucleotides read TGCGCCAGCAGTGGGACTAGCGGGGGTACAGATACGCAGTATTTT. Protein sequence: CASSGTSGGTDTQYF.

The chain recombines TRBV7-8 with TRBJ2-7; D may be TRBD1 (5 bases). The CDR3 extends over 14 amino acids. Germline V gives CDR1 SGHVS, CDR2 FQNEAQ. Between the trimmed V and J ends, which lost 6 bases and 5 bases, there was a span of 17 bases. CDR3 nucleotides: TGTGCCAGCAGTCCCAGGGCGCATAGTCACGAGCAGTACTTC. Amino acids: CASSPRAHSHEQYF.